This T cell receptor beta chain was sequenced during a study of patients and donors after allogeneic stem cell transplantation. One entry per CDR3 protein results from TCRdb running MiXCR on the RT-PCR reads. The sample consists of about 16,000 distinct CDR3 sequences, under 35% of them appearing once. The germline V and J ends were trimmed by 0 bases and 4 bases, with 6 bases remaining between them. The CDR3 covers 13 residues. Looked up from germline, CDR1 is LGHNA and CDR2 is YNFKEQ. This clonotype has a single count. This chain uses TRBV4-2 with TRBJ2-5; possible D gene TRBD2, 5 bases. Sequences were obtained from blood, either unsorted or a sorted T cell fraction (not recorded which). This sequence was found in a human donor who was either an allogeneic HSCT recipient or a stem cell or donor lymphocyte infusion donor (not recorded which). It is not recorded whose cells these are; they may come from a transplant donor. The chain's CDR3 is CASSQDGGETQYF. CDR3 nucleotide sequence: TGTGCCAGCAGCCAAGATGGAGGAGAGACCCAGTACTTC.